The clone carrying this T cell receptor beta chain came up a few times. The antigen is unknown. The record originates from a study of response to subunit inactivated influenza vaccine. Findings of the study overall: The authors suggested that every seasonal influenza vaccination recruits few new T cells.

The CDR3 sequence is 13 residues long. Germline V gene lookup returns CDR1 MDHEN and CDR2 SYDVKM. The germline V and J ends were trimmed by 4 bases and 8 bases, with 13 bases remaining between them. TCRdb analysed the RT-PCR reads with MiXCR anew, one entry per CDR3 protein. The data hold around 480,000 distinct CDR3 sequences, with roughly 9.8% observed a single time. Material: PBMCs from blood, obtained around seven weeks after vaccination. The TCR sequence derives from a man aged 45-65 years who received an inactivated influenza vaccine. The V and J genes are TRBV28 and TRBJ2-3, with D perhaps TRBD2 (5 bases). The CDR3 is CASSSGSSGTQYF. CDR3 nucleotide sequence: TGTGCCAGCAGTTCGGGGTCAAGTGGTACGCAGTATTTT.